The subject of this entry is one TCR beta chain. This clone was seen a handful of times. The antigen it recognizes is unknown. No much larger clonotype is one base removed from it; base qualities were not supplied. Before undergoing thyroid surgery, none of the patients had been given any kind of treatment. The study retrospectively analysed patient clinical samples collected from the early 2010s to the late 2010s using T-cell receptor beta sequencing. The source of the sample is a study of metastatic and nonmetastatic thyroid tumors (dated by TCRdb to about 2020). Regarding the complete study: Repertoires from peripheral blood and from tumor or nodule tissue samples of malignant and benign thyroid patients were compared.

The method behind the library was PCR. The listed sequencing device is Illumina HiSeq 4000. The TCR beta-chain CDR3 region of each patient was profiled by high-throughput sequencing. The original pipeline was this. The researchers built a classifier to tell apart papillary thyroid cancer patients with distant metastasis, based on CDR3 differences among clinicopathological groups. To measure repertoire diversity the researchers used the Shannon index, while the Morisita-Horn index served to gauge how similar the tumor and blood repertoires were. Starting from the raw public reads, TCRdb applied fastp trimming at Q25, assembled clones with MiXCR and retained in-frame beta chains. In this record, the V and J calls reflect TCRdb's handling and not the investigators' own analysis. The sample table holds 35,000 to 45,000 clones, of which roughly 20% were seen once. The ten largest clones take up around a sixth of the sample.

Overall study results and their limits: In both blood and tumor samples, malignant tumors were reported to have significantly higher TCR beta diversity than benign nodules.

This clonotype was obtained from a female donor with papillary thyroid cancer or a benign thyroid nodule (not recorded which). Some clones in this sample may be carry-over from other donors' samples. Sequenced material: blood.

The nucleotide sequence reads TGTGCCAGCAGTTACTCAGAGGGTTTGTCCTACGAGCAGTACTTC. Translated, this gives CASSYSEGLSYEQYF. The chain is encoded by TRBV6-5 joined to TRBJ2-7; the D region possibly corresponds to TRBD2 (5 bases align). V and J lose 0 bases and 1 base, and a span of 10 bases separates them. From the cysteine through the phenylalanine, the CDR3 covers 15 amino acids. CDR3 DNA is the only sequence kept; it has 45 bases, read in frame from the first base. In the germline V gene, CDR1 corresponds to MNHEY and CDR2 to SVGAGI.